These 9 T cell receptor beta chains were sequenced from one sample in a study of blood T cells in healthy people across ages. Combining a sample-barcoded 5' primer with a J-beta primer mix, a second PCR ran for roughly 7 to 12 cycles. In TCRdb, the 5' RACE reads were re-called with MiXCR into one record per CDR3 protein. In the table there are approximately 810,000 distinct CDR3 sequences, more than 25% of which are singletons. Sequencing input: blood. The receptor source for this set is a woman at least 80 years old in good health.

This clonotype came up many times. The chain recombines TRBV12-3 or TRBV12-4 with TRBJ1-1, with 7 bases aligning to TRBD1. Trimming removed 5 bases from V and 0 bases from J; junction bases left unmatched: 9. CDR3 length: 16 amino acids. The CDR3 spells CASSPGPGQLNTEAFF. Here the CDR3 DNA reads TGTGCCAGCAGTCCTGGACCGGGACAGCTGAACACTGAAGCTTTCTTT.

The rearrangement uses TRBV20-1 and TRBJ2-5, with TRBD2 as a possible D gene (7 bases). Germline V gives CDR1 DFQATT, CDR2 SNEGSKA (reference sequence). CDR3 length: 13 amino acids. V was pared by 3 bases and J by 5 bases, with 13 bases between. CDR3 sequence: CSASFGGRETQYF. The CDR3 coding sequence is TGCAGTGCTAGCTTCGGGGGGCGTGAGACCCAGTACTTC.

The chain combines TRBV5-5 with TRBJ2-5; a possible D gene is TRBD1 (5 bases). The J call is in doubt because the DNA end fits TRBJ2-7 better. This CDR3 region has 13 residues. CDR1 and CDR2 from the germline V gene are SGHKS and YYEKEE (reference sequence). The CDR3 here is CASSTLDKREQYF. In DNA, the CDR3 is TGTGCCAGCAGCACGCTGGACAAGCGCGAGCAGTACTTC.

This clonotype was counted between two and nine times. The chain combines TRBV2 with TRBJ2-1; TRBD2 agrees at 9 bases. V shed 3 bases and J 8 bases; nucleotides not matched to a gene: 11. Germline loops: CDR1 SNHLY, CDR2 FYNNEI. The CDR3 is 16 amino acids. The CDR3 is CASSDRTGGGGDEQFF. CDR3 DNA sequence: TGTGCCAGCAGTGACCGGACTGGCGGGGGGGGGGATGAGCAGTTCTTC.

This clonotype was found a few times. The V call is TRBV2, the J call TRBJ1-5, with D maybe TRBD1 (5 bases). Germline CDR1 is SNHLY and CDR2 is FYNNEI. V was cut by 8 bases and J by 3 bases, with 14 bases left in between. This CDR3 comprises 14 residues. The CDR3 region has the DNA TGTGCCAGCCGGGACGGCAGGGACAATCAGCCCCAGCATTTT. Translated, it gives CASRDGRDNQPQHF.

The chain employs TRBV10-3 and TRBJ1-5; D is ambiguous. Germline-derived CDR1 and CDR2 are ENHRY and SYGVKD. The V gene lost 0 bases and the J gene lost 11 bases, with 8 bases spanning the gap. The CDR3 is made up of 12 amino acids. The CDR3 spells CAISESSVAQHF. The CDR3 bases are TGTGCCATCAGTGAGTCGAGTGTGGCCCAGCATTTT.

This clonotype was detected many times. Mismatch with germline at one junction end may stem from a read error. The rearrangement links TRBV5-1 to TRBJ2-3; a weak D match, TRBD2 (5 bases). There are 14 residues in the CDR3. Per the germline V gene, CDR1 is SGHRS and CDR2 is YFSETQ. The CDR3 spells CASSLERSTDTQYF. CDR3 DNA sequence: TGTGCCAGCAGCTTGGAGCGGAGCACAGATACGCAGTATTTT. Variable domain in full (rest from reference TRBV5-1 and TRBJ2-3): KAGVTQTPRYLIKTRGQQVTLSCSPISGHRSVSWYQQTPGQGLQFLFEYFSETQRNKGNFPGRFSGRQFSNSRSEMNVSTLELGDSALYLCASSLERSTDTQYFGPGTRLTVL.

The chain joins TRBV21-1 to TRBJ2-5; the table names TRBD2, a call not compared with the DNA. TRBV21-1 is reported as a pseudogene. The CDR3 spans 18 residues. CDR3 protein: CASSKDWRGTHSLETQYF. The CDR3 DNA reads TGTGCCAGCAGCAAGGACTGGCGGGGGACACATTCATTAGAGACCCAGTACTTC.

The table lists this clonotype with a few counts. This rearrangement joins TRBV18 to TRBJ1-4; TRBD1 aligns across 7 bases. V shed 6 bases, J shed 5 bases, and the junction held 6 bases outside the gene matches. Per the germline V gene, CDR1 is KGHSH and CDR2 is LQKENI. CDR3 length: 14 amino acids. Here the CDR3 reads CASSPGQQNEKLFF. For the CDR3, the DNA is TGTGCCAGCTCCCCGGGACAGCAGAATGAAAAACTGTTTTTT.